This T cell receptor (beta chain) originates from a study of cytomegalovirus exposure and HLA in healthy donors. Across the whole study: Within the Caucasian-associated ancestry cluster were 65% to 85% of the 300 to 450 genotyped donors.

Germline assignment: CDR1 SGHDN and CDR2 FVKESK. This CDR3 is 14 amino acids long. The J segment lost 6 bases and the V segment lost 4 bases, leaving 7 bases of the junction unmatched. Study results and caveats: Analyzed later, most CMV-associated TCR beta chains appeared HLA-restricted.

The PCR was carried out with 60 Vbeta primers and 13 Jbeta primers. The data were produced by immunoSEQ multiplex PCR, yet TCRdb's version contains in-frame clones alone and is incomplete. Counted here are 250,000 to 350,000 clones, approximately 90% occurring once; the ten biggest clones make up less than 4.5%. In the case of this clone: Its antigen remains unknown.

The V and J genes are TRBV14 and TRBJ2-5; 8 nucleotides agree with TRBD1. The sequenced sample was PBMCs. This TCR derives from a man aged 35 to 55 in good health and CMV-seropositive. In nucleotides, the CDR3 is TGTGCCAGCAGCCCCTGGACAGGGATAAAGACCCAGTACTTC. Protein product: CASSPWTGIKTQYF. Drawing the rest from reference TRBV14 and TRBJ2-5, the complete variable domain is EAGVTQFPSHSVIEKGQTVTLRCDPISGHDNLYWYRRVMGKEIKFLLHFVKESKQDESGMPNNRFLAERTGGTYSTLKVQPAELEDSGVYFCASSPWTGIKTQYFGPGTRLLVL.